A selection of T cell receptor beta chains follows, all from one sample in a study of shared T cell receptors in the human thymus. TCRdb's table, derived via immunoSEQ multiplex PCR, lists solely in-frame clones and lacks some. The sample carries about 660,000 clones, approximately 87% recorded once. The same data also went into a second study, on human thymus T cells.

The sample was thymocytes. The source of these receptors is a boy in the first two years of life with a congenital heart defect. Each CDR3 is given with its conserved first and last residue. Each record gives: D gene, CDR3 length, V gene, clone size, J gene, CDR3 protein, CDR3 DNA. A D gene is named only where the DNA matches it firmly. Size tells how often a clone was seen (once, few, many) or the class of an expanded clone, and some rows leave it out.

-	15	TRBV27	-	TRBJ2-7	CASSLAARAPYEQYF	TGTGCCAGCAGTTTGGCAGCGAGGGCACCTTACGAGCAGTACTTC
-	15	TRBV7-9	-	TRBJ2-7	CASSSPSADSYEQYF	TGTGCCAGCAGCTCCCCCTCTGCGGACTCCTACGAGCAGTACTTC
TRBD1	17	TRBV6-1	-	TRBJ2-2	CASSESRQGGNTGELFF	TGTGCCAGCAGTGAATCCCGACAGGGGGGGAACACCGGGGAGCTGTTTTTT
TRBD1	19	TRBV28	-	TRBJ1-1	CASRQGDTGGPRKNTEAFF	TGTGCCAGCAGGCAGGGAGACACAGGGGGCCCTCGTAAGAACACTGAAGCTTTCTTT
TRBD1	16	TRBV30	-	TRBJ1-1	CAWSVPPTGITTEAFF	TGTGCCTGGAGTGTACCCCCGACAGGGATTACCACTGAAGCTTTCTTT
-	14	TRBV27	-	TRBJ2-7	CASSRRGLFYEQYF	TGTGCCAGCAGCCGCAGGGGATTATTTTACGAGCAGTACTTC
-	14	TRBV27	once	TRBJ2-3	CASSFGVGLDTQYF	TGTGCCAGCAGTTTCGGCGTGGGCTTGGATACGCAGTATTTT
TRBD1	11	TRBV27	-	TRBJ1-5	CAIGQGKPQHF	TGTGCCATCGGACAGGGCAAGCCCCAGCATTTT
TRBD2	16	TRBV18	-	TRBJ2-5	CASSVASGSRAETQYF	TGTGCCAGCTCGGTTGCTAGCGGGAGTCGAGCAGAGACCCAGTACTTC
-	14	TRBV11-2	-	TRBJ2-7	CASSLDGRDYEQYF	TGTGCCAGCAGCTTAGACGGTCGGGACTACGAGCAGTACTTC
-	12	TRBV4-1	-	TRBJ2-5	CASSQPQRTQYF	TGCGCCAGCAGCCAACCCCAGCGGACCCAGTACTTC
-	15	TRBV18	-	TRBJ2-1	CASSPLSGGYNEQFF	TGTGCCAGCTCACCACTTTCCGGCGGCTACAATGAGCAGTTCTTC
-	13	TRBV29-1	-	TRBJ1-1	CSVRTEMNTEAFF	TGCAGCGTCCGGACAGAGATGAACACTGAAGCTTTCTTT
TRBD2	16	TRBV29-1	-	TRBJ2-3	CSAGTSGFSFTDTQYF	TGCAGCGCAGGGACTAGCGGGTTTAGCTTCACAGATACGCAGTATTTT
-	16	TRBV4-1	-	TRBJ2-3	CASSGTPTWGTDTQYF	TGCGCCAGCAGCGGGACTCCAACCTGGGGCACAGATACGCAGTATTTT
-	14	TRBV11-3	-	TRBJ1-1	CASSNRVLGTEAFF	TGTGCCAGCAGCAACAGGGTTTTGGGCACTGAAGCTTTCTTT
-	18	TRBV28	-	TRBJ2-3	CASRRPQETGTRTDTQYF	TGTGCCAGCAGGCGCCCCCAAGAAACAGGGACACGGACAGATACGCAGTATTTT
TRBD1	18	TRBV15	-	TRBJ2-5	CATSRDQGAQIVQETQYF	TGTGCCACCAGCAGAGATCAGGGGGCACAAATCGTCCAAGAGACCCAGTACTTC
-	11	TRBV29-1	-	TRBJ2-7	CSVDGAYEQYF	TGCAGCGTTGACGGGGCCTACGAGCAGTACTTC
TRBD2	18	TRBV5-6	-	TRBJ2-7	CASSWGLAGEGPSLEQYF	TGTGCCAGCAGCTGGGGACTAGCGGGAGAGGGACCTTCCTTGGAGCAGTACTTC
TRBD1	15	TRBV30	-	TRBJ2-3	CAWSVRDRAADTQYF	TGTGCCTGGAGTGTACGAGACAGGGCGGCAGATACGCAGTATTTT
TRBD2	18	TRBV30	-	TRBJ2-7	CAWSVSPKPSGTLYEQYF	TGTGCCTGGAGTGTTTCACCCAAACCAAGCGGGACGCTTTACGAGCAGTACTTC
TRBD1	16	TRBV7-9	-	TRBJ2-3	CASSLGRGQNTDTQYF	TGTGCCAGCAGCTTAGGCAGGGGACAGAACACAGATACGCAGTATTTT
TRBD2	18	TRBV4-1	-	TRBJ2-7	CASSQEPLWLAGGSEQYF	TGCGCCAGCAGCCAAGAACCGTTGTGGCTAGCGGGAGGGAGCGAGCAGTACTTC
TRBD2	19	TRBV15	once	TRBJ2-2	CATRISRLAEKSNTGELFF	TGTGCCACCAGGATTTCCCGGCTAGCGGAAAAATCGAACACCGGGGAGCTGTTTTTT
-	14	TRBV19	-	TRBJ1-2	CATPRGSNLDGYTF	TGTGCCACCCCGAGGGGGTCGAACCTCGATGGCTACACCTTC
-	15	TRBV5-4	-	TRBJ2-3	CASSLWWEGADTQYF	TGTGCCAGCAGCTTGTGGTGGGAGGGGGCAGATACGCAGTATTTT
TRBD2	16	TRBV19	once	TRBJ2-5	CASSLPGLADQETQYF	TGTGCCAGCTCCCTTCCCGGACTAGCGGATCAAGAGACCCAGTACTTC
TRBD2	18	TRBV18	-	TRBJ2-7	CASSGRFPTSGRTNEQYF	TGTGCCAGCTCAGGAAGGTTCCCCACTAGCGGGAGAACAAATGAGCAGTACTTC
TRBD1	18	TRBV9	-	TRBJ2-7	CASSAQQEPGQGAYEQYF	TGTGCCAGCAGCGCGCAACAAGAGCCGGGACAGGGGGCCTACGAGCAGTACTTC
-	12	TRBV25-1	-	TRBJ2-7	CASRGGAYEQYF	TGTGCCAGCAGAGGGGGGGCCTACGAGCAGTACTTC
-	18	TRBV9	-	TRBJ2-3	CASRADSGGILSTDTQYF	TGTGCCAGCAGGGCCGACTCCGGGGGAATCCTTAGCACAGATACGCAGTATTTT
TRBD1	17	TRBV5-8	-	TRBJ2-2	CASSLGDRVGITGELFF	TGTGCCAGCAGCTTGGGGGACAGGGTGGGGATCACCGGGGAGCTGTTTTTT
TRBD1	17	TRBV5-6	-	TRBJ2-2	CASSLSIRGLNTGELFF	TGTGCCAGCAGCTTGTCGATCAGGGGGCTGAACACCGGGGAGCTGTTTTTT
TRBD2	16	TRBV29-1	-	TRBJ2-3	CSVEDLVGRDPDTQYF	TGCAGCGTTGAAGATCTTGTAGGGAGGGACCCAGATACGCAGTATTTT
TRBD2	16	TRBV4-1	-	TRBJ2-2	CASTTRPAGATGELFF	TGCGCCAGCACCACCCGGCCAGCGGGAGCCACCGGGGAGCTGTTTTTT
TRBD1	20	TRBV6-1	-	TRBJ1-5	CASSELRTGDRGVGNQPQHF	TGTGCCAGCAGTGAACTCAGGACTGGGGACAGGGGGGTAGGCAATCAGCCCCAGCATTTT
-	13	TRBV4-1	-	TRBJ2-5	CASSPPRGETQYF	TGCGCCAGCAGCCCCCCTAGGGGAGAGACCCAGTACTTC
TRBD2	15	TRBV4-2	-	TRBJ2-1	CASSQGLAGGHEQFF	TGTGCCAGCAGCCAAGGACTAGCGGGAGGTCATGAGCAGTTCTTC
TRBD2	16	TRBV5-1	once	TRBJ2-3	CASSPITSAYTDTQYF	TGCGCCAGCAGCCCTATAACTAGCGCCTACACAGATACGCAGTATTTT
-	15	TRBV6-1	-	TRBJ2-3	CASSNPGPPQPTQYF	TGTGCCAGCAGTAACCCGGGTCCGCCCCAACCTACGCAGTATTTT
TRBD2	16	TRBV11-2	-	TRBJ2-4	CASSSGLALAKNIQYF	TGTGCCAGCAGCTCGGGACTAGCCCTAGCCAAAAACATTCAGTACTTC
-	16	TRBV6-5	-	TRBJ2-1	CASSFGQEGPYNEQFF	TGTGCCAGCAGTTTCGGTCAGGAGGGCCCGTACAATGAGCAGTTCTTC
-	14	TRBV19	-	TRBJ2-1	CASSPRGSNDEQFF	TGTGCCAGTAGTCCCCGTGGTAGCAACGATGAGCAGTTCTTC
-	14	TRBV4-2	-	TRBJ2-7	CASSQDRGSYEQYF	TGTGCCAGCAGCCAAGACAGGGGTTCCTACGAGCAGTACTTC
-	17	TRBV4-2	-	TRBJ1-3	CASSHPHTAGAGNTIYF	TGTGCCAGCAGCCACCCTCATACTGCGGGAGCTGGAAACACCATATATTTT
-	15	TRBV27	once	TRBJ1-5	CASSPAADCNQPQHF	TGTGCCAGCAGTCCGGCGGCGGATTGCAATCAGCCCCAGCATTTT
-	16	TRBV2	-	TRBJ2-3	CASSESTQKYTDTQYF	TGTGCCAGCAGTGAGTCGACACAAAAGTACACAGATACGCAGTATTTT
TRBD2	16	TRBV5-1	-	TRBJ2-5	CASSLRSGRGQETQYF	TGCGCCAGCAGCTTGAGGAGCGGGAGAGGACAAGAGACCCAGTACTTC
-	16	TRBV15	-	TRBJ2-7	CATSRDSGSGSYEQYF	TGTGCCACCAGCAGAGATTCGGGTAGCGGCTCCTACGAGCAGTACTTC
-	15	TRBV6-5	once	TRBJ1-1	CASSRQRDLNTEAFF	TGTGCCAGCAGCCGACAACGGGATTTAAACACTGAAGCTTTCTTT
TRBD2	16	TRBV11-3	-	TRBJ2-2	CASSLEASGSPGELFF	TGTGCCAGCAGCTTAGAAGCTAGCGGGAGCCCCGGGGAGCTGTTTTTT
TRBD1	15	TRBV28	once	TRBJ1-2	CASSLGQDLNYGYTF	TGTGCCAGCAGTCTAGGACAGGACCTAAACTATGGCTACACCTTC